The entry that follows covers one T cell receptor (beta chain) sequence. What it recognizes is unknown. The data are from a study of Ad26.COV2.S vaccination and SARS-CoV-2 variants. The study, taken as a whole, reports: Spike-specific TCR breadth in vaccine recipients exceeded that seen in placebo recipients. Total T cell responses, in the TCR breadth and depth analyses, may have been underestimated.

Only in-frame clones appear in the TCRdb table, and some are missing; sequencing was by immunoSEQ multiplex PCR. Of 150,000 to 200,000 clones in the sample, around 85% were seen once. Trimming stripped 0 bases from V and 11 bases from J, with 10 bases between. This CDR3 has 12 residues. Germline loops: CDR1 LGHDT, CDR2 YNNKEL (reference sequence). The chain joins TRBV3-1 (or the pseudogene TRBV3-2) to TRBJ1-1; D is unresolved. The specimen was peripheral blood, collected after recovery from COVID-19. This TCR was sampled from a human donor who had recovered from COVID-19. CDR3 in DNA: TGTGCCAGCAGCCAAGACCACCGGTCCGCTTTCTTT. This translates into CASSQDHRSAFF.